The next 22 T cell receptor beta chains were all read from a single sample in a study of T cell responses to AZD1222 COVID-19 vaccine. Only in-frame clones appear in the TCRdb table, and some are missing; sequencing was by immunoSEQ multiplex PCR. The table has some 130,000 clones, approximately 90% seen once. Sequencing was performed on peripheral blood, taken 28 days after the second AZD1222 dose. The receptors come from an adult who received the AZD1222 COVID-19 vaccine.

Here the CDR3 reads CASSTRQRPSYEQYF. CDR3 bases: TGTGCCAGCAGTACCAGACAGAGACCCTCCTACGAGCAGTACTTC. This rearrangement joins TRBV28 to TRBJ2-7; tentatively, D is TRBD1 (5 bases). Per germline, CDR1 MDHEN and CDR2 SYDVKM. The CDR3 spans 15 residues. V lost 5 bases and J lost 0, with 14 bases in between.

The chain uses TRBV6-5 and TRBJ1-1; 7 bases are shared with TRBD1. The CDR3 covers 15 residues. With V trimmed by 6 bases and J by 0 bases, 7 bases remained unmatched. Germline CDR1 and CDR2: MNHEY and SVGAGI. The CDR3 protein is CASSRDRRMNTEAFF. The CDR3 nucleotides read TGTGCCAGCAGCCGGGACAGACGAATGAACACTGAAGCTTTCTTT.

In this sample, this clone turned up a few times. Other nucleotide sequences from this sample produce the same CDR3. The chain couples TRBV19 to TRBJ2-1; TRBD2 matches at 12 bases. CDR3 size: 15 residues. V lost 4 bases and J lost 9; bases outside the gene matches: 7. Germline V gene sequence: CDR1 LNHDA, CDR2 SQIVND (reference sequence). This CDR3 is CASSTRLAGVSEQFF. In nucleotides, the CDR3 is TGTGCCAGTAGTACCAGACTAGCGGGAGTAAGTGAGCAGTTCTTC.

The CDR3: CASSQEHRGSYGYTF. For the CDR3, the DNA is TGTGCCAGCAGCCAAGAGCACAGGGGAAGCTATGGCTACACCTTC. The genes are TRBV4-2 and TRBJ1-2, with 7 bases aligning to TRBD1. The CDR3 spans 15 residues. Germline-derived CDR1 and CDR2 are LGHNA and YNFKEQ. Trimming at V came to 0 bases and at J to 4 bases, leaving 5 bases not matched to a gene.

A single count supports this clone. The chain couples TRBV4-1 to TRBJ1-6; 7 bases line up with TRBD1. The germline V gene encodes CDR1 MGHRA and CDR2 YSYEKL. The CDR3 runs to 14 residues. With V trimmed by 4 bases and J by 7 bases, 4 bases remained unmatched. This CDR3 reads CASSREQGNSPLHF. The DNA for the CDR3 is TGCGCCAGCAGCCGAGAACAGGGGAATTCACCCCTCCACTTT.

This sequence joins TRBV4-1 and TRBJ2-1, with 9 bases lining up with TRBD2. In germline, CDR1 is MGHRA, CDR2 YSYEKL. This CDR3 is built from 17 residues. After removal of 5 bases from V and 2 bases from J, the junction contained 10 bases not matched to a gene. This CDR3 reads CASSASLLAGTYNEQFF. The CDR3, as DNA: TGCGCCAGCAGCGCCAGCCTTCTAGCGGGAACCTACAATGAGCAGTTCTTC.

Of note for this clone: The same CDR3 can be traced to other DNA sequences in this sample. This rearrangement joins TRBV9 to TRBJ1-1; D possibly corresponds to TRBD1 (5 bases). V was clipped by 0 bases and J by 3 bases, with 6 bases between them. From germline, CDR1 is SGDLS and CDR2 YYNGEE. The CDR3 totals 13 residues. The CDR3 DNA follows: TGTGCCAGCAGCGTAGGGGGGTACACTGAAGCTTTCTTT. Translation: CASSVGGYTEAFF.

This chain joins TRBV13 and TRBJ1-3, with D hard to call. The CDR3 spans 16 residues. Germline lookup yields CDR1 PRHDT and CDR2 FYEKMQ (reference sequence). The germline V and J ends were trimmed by 2 bases and 0 bases, with 11 bases remaining between them. The CDR3: CASSLTTEDSGNTIYF. CDR3 in DNA: TGTGCCAGCAGCTTAACTACGGAAGACTCTGGAAACACCATATATTTT.

The CDR3 here is CASSTQGKREKLFF. The CDR3 bases are TGTGCCAGCAGCACCCAGGGGAAGCGTGAAAAACTGTTTTTT. V gene TRBV5-6 combines with J gene TRBJ1-4; weak D call: TRBD1 (6 bases). The CDR3 is made up of 14 amino acids. Germline lookup yields CDR1 SGHDT and CDR2 YYEEEE. The ends were cut back, 4 bases at V and 7 bases at J, with 14 bases in the middle.

The chain recombines TRBV3-1 (or the pseudogene TRBV3-2) with TRBJ1-2, with D possibly matching TRBD1 (6 bases). The germline V gene has CDR1 LGHDT and CDR2 YNNKEL (reference sequence). The CDR3 runs to 14 residues. The V gene lost 0 bases and the J gene lost 8 bases, with 13 bases spanning the gap. Here the CDR3 reads CASSQDRGGSGYTF. The CDR3 coding sequence is TGTGCCAGCAGCCAAGACAGGGGAGGGAGCGGCTACACCTTC.

The V and J genes are TRBV5-1 and TRBJ1-1; D ambiguous. V lost 0 bases to trimming and J lost 11 bases, with 11 bases between them. The CDR3 is made up of 12 amino acids. Germline V gene lookup returns CDR1 SGHRS and CDR2 YFSETQ. CDR3 protein: CASSLDQARAFF. In nucleotides, the CDR3 is TGCGCCAGCAGCTTGGACCAGGCCCGCGCTTTCTTT. Combining the CDR3 with reference TRBV5-1 and TRBJ1-1 gives the whole variable domain KAGVTQTPRYLIKTRGQQVTLSCSPISGHRSVSWYQQTPGQGLQFLFEYFSETQRNKGNFPGRFSGRQFSNSRSEMNVSTLELGDSALYLCASSLDQARAFFGQGTRLTVV.

This clone was observed a few times. The rearrangement uses TRBV20-1 and TRBJ1-2; TRBD1 is a possible D gene (5 bases). Germline V lookup: CDR1 DFQATT, CDR2 SNEGSKA (reference sequence). Trimming removed 4 bases at V and 8 bases at J, with 11 bases between. The CDR3 has 11 residues. The CDR3 coding sequence is TGCAGTGCTATCTCCAGGGAAGGCTACACCTTC. This gives the protein CSAISREGYTF.

This rearrangement joins TRBV4-1 to TRBJ2-5, with a possible D match to TRBD2 (5 bases). CDR3 length: 16 residues. The V end was cut by 4 bases, the J end by 5 bases, with 20 bases between. The germline V gene encodes CDR1 MGHRA and CDR2 YSYEKL. The CDR3 nucleotides are TGCGCCAGCAGCCGAGACCCCCAGAGGGCCGGGGAGACCCAGTACTTC. It is translated as CASSRDPQRAGETQYF.

The V call is TRBV28, the J call TRBJ1-2; 10 nucleotides match TRBD1. V dropped 3 bases and J dropped 2; count of bases not matched to a gene: 0. Germline CDR1 reads MDHEN; CDR2 reads SYDVKM. The CDR3 extends over 14 amino acids. In DNA form, the CDR3 reads TGTGCCAGCAGTTTGGGACAGGGGAACTATGGCTACACCTTC. This translates into CASSLGQGNYGYTF.

This clone showed up just once. The rearrangement joins TRBV9 to TRBJ2-1; 10 nucleotides agree with TRBD2. The V gene end was trimmed by 0 bases and the J gene end by 6 bases; junction bases not matched to a gene: 0. Per the germline V gene, CDR1 is SGDLS and CDR2 is YYNGEE. This CDR3 contains 14 residues. CDR3: CASSVGTSGNEQFF. CDR3 nucleotide sequence: TGTGCCAGCAGCGTAGGGACTAGCGGCAATGAGCAGTTCTTC.

This clone was recorded once. The same CDR3 is also encoded by other DNA sequences in this sample. This rearrangement joins TRBV6-5 to TRBJ1-2; D is undetermined. The CDR3 is made up of 12 amino acids. Trimming cost V 6 bases and J 3 bases, with 8 bases left between them. The germline CDR1 and CDR2 sequences are MNHEY and SVGAGI. The CDR3, as DNA: TGTGCCAGCAGCAGAGGCGACTATGGCTACACCTTC. This encodes CASSRGDYGYTF.

V gene TRBV27 combines with J gene TRBJ2-3; no clear D. CDR1 MNHEY and CDR2 SMNVEV come from the germline V gene (reference sequence). The length of the CDR3 is 14 residues. Trimming removed 2 bases from V and 1 base from J, with 7 bases in between. Here the CDR3 reads CASSLNRGTDTQYF. The CDR3 nucleotides are TGTGCCAGCAGTTTAAATCGAGGCACAGATACGCAGTATTTT.

This clone has a single count. The V call is TRBV7-3, the J call TRBJ2-3; D is ambiguous. Germline-derived CDR1 and CDR2 are SGHTA and FQGTGA. The CDR3 totals 14 residues. Trimming left V 5 bases short and J 2 bases short, with 11 bases between. CDR3 sequence reads: CASSPSTYTDTQYF. The CDR3 region has the DNA TGTGCCAGCAGCCCATCTACCTACACAGATACGCAGTATTTT.

This chain links TRBV3-1 (or the pseudogene TRBV3-2) with TRBJ1-1; a weak D match, TRBD1 (6 bases). Trimming pared 4 bases from V and 5 bases from J, leaving 11 bases between. CDR1 LGHDT and CDR2 YNNKEL come from the germline V gene (reference sequence). The CDR3 consists of 13 residues. The DNA for the CDR3 is TGTGCCAGCAGCCGAGCTAGGGGGACTGAAGCTTTCTTT. This codes for CASSRARGTEAFF.

The chain couples TRBV29-1 to TRBJ1-5; D gene unclear. Germline lookup yields CDR1 SQVTM and CDR2 ANQGSEA. The V gene lost 4 bases and the J gene lost 4 bases, with 8 bases spanning the gap. This CDR3 contains 12 residues. CDR3 nucleotides: TGCAGCGTTGGAGATCATAATCAGCCCCAGCATTTT. Its translation: CSVGDHNQPQHF.

This chain uses TRBV5-8 with TRBJ2-7, with D perhaps given as TRBD1 or TRBD2 (6 bases each). The V gene lost 2 bases and the J gene lost 5 bases, with 14 bases spanning the gap. The V gene's germline CDR1 is SGHTS and CDR2 YDEGEE. The CDR3 length is 14 residues. The CDR3 loop reads CASSLSGGRHEQYF. DNA for the CDR3: TGTGCCAGCAGCTTATCCGGGGGCAGACACGAGCAGTACTTC.

J is TRBJ2-7 and V is TRBV28, with 7 positions matching TRBD1. Germline CDR1 reads MDHEN; CDR2 reads SYDVKM. V shed 4 bases, J shed 6 bases, and the junction held 6 bases outside the gene matches. This CDR3 comprises 13 residues. CDR3 amino acids: CASSWDSGAEQYF. Here the CDR3 DNA reads TGTGCCAGCAGTTGGGACAGTGGGGCCGAGCAGTACTTC.